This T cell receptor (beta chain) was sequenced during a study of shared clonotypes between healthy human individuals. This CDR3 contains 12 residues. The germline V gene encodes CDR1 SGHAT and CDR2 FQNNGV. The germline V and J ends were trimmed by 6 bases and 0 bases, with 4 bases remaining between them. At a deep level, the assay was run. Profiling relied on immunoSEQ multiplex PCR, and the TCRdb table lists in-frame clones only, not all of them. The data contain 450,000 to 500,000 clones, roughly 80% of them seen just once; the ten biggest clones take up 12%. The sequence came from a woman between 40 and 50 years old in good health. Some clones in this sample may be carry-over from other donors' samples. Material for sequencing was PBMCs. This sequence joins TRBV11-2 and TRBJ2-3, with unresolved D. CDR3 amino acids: CASRASTDTQYF. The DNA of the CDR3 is TGTGCCAGCAGGGCTAGCACAGATACGCAGTATTTT. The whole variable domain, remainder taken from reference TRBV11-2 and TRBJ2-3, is EAGVAQSPRYKIIEKRQSVAFWCNPISGHATLYWYQQILGQGPKLLIQFQNNGVVDDSQLPKDRFSAERLKGVDSTLKIQPAKLEDSAVYLCASRASTDTQYFGPGTRLTVL.